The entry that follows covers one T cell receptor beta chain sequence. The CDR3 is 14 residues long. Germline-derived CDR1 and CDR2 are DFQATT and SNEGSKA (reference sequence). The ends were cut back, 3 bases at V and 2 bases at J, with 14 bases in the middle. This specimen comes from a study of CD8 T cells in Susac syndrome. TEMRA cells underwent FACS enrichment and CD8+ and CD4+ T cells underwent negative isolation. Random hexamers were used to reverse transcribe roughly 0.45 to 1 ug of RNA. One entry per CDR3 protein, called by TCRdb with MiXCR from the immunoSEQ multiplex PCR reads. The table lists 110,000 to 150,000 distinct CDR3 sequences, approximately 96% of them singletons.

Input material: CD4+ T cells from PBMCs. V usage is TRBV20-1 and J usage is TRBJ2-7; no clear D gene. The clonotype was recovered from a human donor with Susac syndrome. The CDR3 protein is CSARRPTSPYEQYF. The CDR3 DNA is TGCAGTGCTAGGAGACCTACCTCTCCCTACGAGCAGTACTTC.